A single sample is the source of the 32 T cell receptor beta chains below, sequenced in a study of OX40 agonist ivuxolimab in advanced cancers. Clones were read by immunoSEQ multiplex PCR, and TCRdb kept only the in-frame ones, dropping some. The profile shows 45,000 to 60,000 clones, about 87% of them singletons. The material sequenced was CD4+ or CD8+ T cells sorted from blood, taken in a trial of the OX40 agonist ivuxolimab. The receptors come from an adult with an advanced solid tumor such as melanoma, head and neck, liver or kidney cancer.

The chain recombines TRBV6-5 with TRBJ2-3; 9 bases fit TRBD2. Germline V CDR1 and CDR2: MNHEY, SVGAGI. The CDR3 sequence is 15 residues long. V was clipped by 8 bases and J by 1 base; unmatched bases: 7. The CDR3 DNA reads as TGTGCCAGCGCCCGCCCTAGCGGGGGCACAGATACGCAGTATTTT. This gives the protein CASARPSGGTDTQYF.

This clone turned up a few times. The chain has TRBV6-1 and TRBJ2-3; D tentatively fits TRBD1 or TRBD2 (6 bases each). CDR1 is MNHNS and CDR2 is SASEGT in the germline V gene. V was pared by 7 bases and J by 5 bases, with 16 bases between. The length of the CDR3 is 14 residues. Here the CDR3 DNA reads TGTGCCAGCACTCGGGGGCCCCGCGGAGATACGCAGTATTTT. Translating gives CASTRGPRGDTQYF.

The genes are TRBV6-6 and TRBJ1-2, with D possibly matching TRBD1 (5 bases). Germline V lookup: CDR1 MNHNY, CDR2 SVGAGI (reference sequence). The CDR3 is 16 residues long. V lost 4 bases and J lost 5, with 20 bases in between. CDR3 DNA: TGTGCCAGCAGTTTTTACCGGGGCAGGGCTGAATATGGCTACACCTTC. The encoded protein is CASSFYRGRAEYGYTF.

The chain combines TRBV5-1 with TRBJ2-2; 7 bases align to TRBD2. Germline V gene sequence: CDR1 SGHRS, CDR2 YFSETQ. J lost 5 bases, V lost 0 bases, and 4 bases had no gene match. CDR3 size: 15 residues. The CDR3 coding sequence is TGCGCCAGCAGCTTGGGTCCGGGAGGTACCGGGGAGCTGTTTTTT. The encoded protein is CASSLGPGGTGELFF.

The gene calls are TRBV25-1 and TRBJ2-1; no clear D gene. The CDR3 runs 14 residues. V lost 0 bases to trimming and J lost 7 bases, with 10 bases between them. Germline assignment: CDR1 MGHDK and CDR2 SYGVNS. The CDR3 nucleotides read TGTGCCAGCAGTGAATACACCCTGGAGAATGAGCAGTTCTTC. This encodes CASSEYTLENEQFF. Based on the CDR3 plus reference TRBV25-1 and TRBJ2-1, the full variable domain is EADIYQTPRYLVIGTGKKITLECSQTMGHDKMYWYQQDPGMELHLIHYSYGVNSTEKGDLSSESTVSRIRTEHFPLTLESARPSHTSQYLCASSEYTLENEQFFGPGTRLTVL.

J is TRBJ1-2 and V is TRBV6-5; D ambiguous. The V gene's germline CDR1 is MNHEY and CDR2 SVGAGI. This CDR3 has 13 amino acids. V gave up 6 bases and J gave up 0 bases, with 8 bases separating them. The CDR3 DNA reads TGTGCCAGCAGAACGGGCCCTAACTATGGCTACACCTTC. As protein: CASRTGPNYGYTF.

The V gene is TRBV13, the J gene TRBJ2-7; 13 bases map to TRBD2. The CDR3 runs to 20 residues. Per the germline V gene, CDR1 is PRHDT and CDR2 is FYEKMQ (reference sequence). Unmatched junction bases numbered 16, after V lost 5 bases and J lost 0 bases. CDR3 residues: CASSPQGWGLAGLSSYEQYF. The DNA of the CDR3 is TGTGCCAGCAGCCCACAGGGGTGGGGACTAGCGGGATTGAGCTCCTACGAGCAGTACTTC. Full variable domain (outside the CDR3, taken from reference TRBV13 and TRBJ2-7): AAGVIQSPRHLIKEKRETATLKCYPIPRHDTVYWYQQGPGQDPQFLISFYEKMQSDKGSIPDRFSAQQFSDYHSELNMSSLELGDSALYFCASSPQGWGLAGLSSYEQYFGPGTRLTVT.

This clone occurred once. This rearrangement joins TRBV6-5 to TRBJ2-3; a weak D match, TRBD1 (6 bases). Germline CDR1 is MNHEY and CDR2 is SVGAGI. This CDR3 is built from 15 residues. The V and J ends lost 7 bases and 1 base respectively, with 15 bases between them. CDR3 loop: CASIPWAGGTDTQYF. The CDR3 DNA reads TGTGCCAGCATTCCCTGGGCAGGGGGCACAGATACGCAGTATTTT.

V and J are TRBV28 and TRBJ1-1; unclear D gene. Germline CDR1 is MDHEN and CDR2 is SYDVKM. V lost 5 bases, J lost 3 bases, and 10 bases lay in between. The CDR3 has 13 residues. The CDR3 bases are TGTGCCAGCAGTCTAGCTAGGTACACTGAAGCTTTCTTT. Translating it yields CASSLARYTEAFF.

The rearrangement uses TRBV28 and TRBJ2-3; 8 nucleotides align to TRBD2. Germline V gives CDR1 MDHEN, CDR2 SYDVKM. Trimming cost V 6 bases and J 2 bases; bases outside gene matches: 7. This CDR3 has 15 residues. The CDR3 sequence: CASRNSGINTDTQYF. The CDR3 DNA reads as TGTGCCAGCAGGAATAGCGGGATTAACACAGATACGCAGTATTTT.

V usage is TRBV7-8 and J usage is TRBJ2-5; 7 positions match TRBD1. The CDR3 has 15 amino acids. V lost 2 bases and J lost 5; bases outside the gene matches: 8. Germline CDR1 reads SGHVS; CDR2 reads FQNEAQ. The CDR3 DNA sequence: TGTGCCAGCAGCTTACAGGACAGGCTGGGGGAGACCCAGTACTTC. Protein sequence: CASSLQDRLGETQYF.

This clone was seen once. The V call is TRBV13, the J call TRBJ1-3, with D possibly matching TRBD1 (5 bases). The germline V gene encodes CDR1 PRHDT and CDR2 FYEKMQ (reference sequence). The CDR3 is 17 residues long. Trimming shortened V by 4 bases and J by 6 bases, and 22 bases separated the two germline ends. CDR3 in DNA: TGTGCCAGCAGCTACCCGGTCGGGGCAGGTCCCGAAAACACCATATATTTT. Translation gives CASSYPVGAGPENTIYF.

This chain joins TRBV19 and TRBJ2-7, with D possibly matching TRBD1 (5 bases). V was clipped by 3 bases and J by 1 base, with 13 bases between them. Germline CDR1 is LNHDA and CDR2 is SQIVND (reference sequence). The length of the CDR3 is 15 residues. CDR3 residues: CASSILDRPSYEQYF. Here the CDR3 DNA reads TGTGCCAGTAGTATCCTCGACAGACCTTCCTACGAGCAGTACTTC.

The chain has TRBV7-8 and TRBJ1-1; D uncertain. The CDR3 contains 12 residues. CDR1 is SGHVS, CDR2 FQNEAQ, per germline. Trimming cost V 2 bases and J 2 bases, with 3 bases left between them. CDR3 loop: CASSLLNTEAFF. The CDR3 DNA reads TGTGCCAGCAGCTTACTAAACACTGAAGCTTTCTTT. Full variable domain (remainder filled in from reference TRBV7-8 and TRBJ1-1): GAGVSQSPRYKVAKRGQDVALRCDPISGHVSLFWYQQALGQGPEFLTYFQNEAQLDKSGLPSDRFFAERPEGSVSTLKIQRTQQEDSAVYLCASSLLNTEAFFGQGTRLTVV.

The chain uses TRBV7-8 and TRBJ2-1; D call uncertain. The V and J ends lost 5 bases and 6 bases respectively, with 17 bases between them. Germline V gene lookup returns CDR1 SGHVS and CDR2 FQNEAQ. CDR3 length equals 15 residues. The DNA for the CDR3 is TGTGCCAGCAGCCCCATTCGACAAGAGTTCAATGAGCAGTTCTTC. As protein: CASSPIRQEFNEQFF.

This clone has only a few counts. The chain combines TRBV7-2 with TRBJ1-2, with D maybe TRBD1 (5 bases). The CDR3 loop spans 16 amino acids. Germline CDR1 is SGHTA and CDR2 is FQGNSA. Between the trimmed V and J ends, which lost 0 bases and 4 bases, there was a span of 15 bases. The CDR3 sequence: CASSLALRQRAYGYTF. DNA for the CDR3: TGTGCCAGCAGCTTAGCGTTGCGACAGAGGGCCTATGGCTACACCTTC.

The CDR3 nucleotides read TGTGCCAGCAGTTTTACAGGGGCCCTGAACACTGAAGCTTTCTTT. This codes for CASSFTGALNTEAFF. The rearrangement links TRBV27 to TRBJ1-1, with 7 bases matching TRBD1. The CDR3 extends over 15 amino acids. Germline CDR1 is MNHEY and CDR2 is SMNVEV (reference sequence). V was pared by 3 bases and J by 0 bases, with 4 bases of the junction left unmatched.

The rearrangement uses TRBV4-3 and TRBJ1-1; D is ambiguous. This CDR3 region has 14 residues. Germline CDR1 and CDR2: LGHNA and YSLEER. V was cut by 0 bases and J by 0 bases, with 5 bases left in between. As DNA, the CDR3 is TGCGCCAGCAGCCAAGAAGGTCTGAACACTGAAGCTTTCTTT. Protein product: CASSQEGLNTEAFF.

This clone was recorded only once. This rearrangement joins TRBV7-2 to TRBJ2-3; 10 bases match TRBD2. The junction had 9 bases not matched to a gene; V was cut back by 7 bases and J by 2 bases. The CDR3 is 16 residues long. Germline CDR1 reads SGHTA; CDR2 reads FQGNSA. The CDR3 DNA reads TGTGCCAGCACCCTACTAGCGGGGTCACACACAGATACGCAGTATTTT. It codes for CASTLLAGSHTDTQYF.

This rearrangement joins TRBV9 to TRBJ2-5, with D possibly matching TRBD2 (5 bases). The CDR3 loop spans 14 amino acids. Germline V gene sequence: CDR1 SGDLS, CDR2 YYNGEE. Trimming shortened V by 4 bases and J by 2 bases, and 12 bases separated the two germline ends. CDR3 region: CASSLAGFQETQYF. The CDR3 nucleotides are TGTGCCAGCAGCCTTGCGGGTTTTCAAGAGACCCAGTACTTC.

This sequence joins TRBV7-8 and TRBJ2-7; D unclear. Germline CDR1 and CDR2: SGHVS and FQNEAQ. The CDR3 runs 13 residues. The germline V and J ends were trimmed by 5 bases and 6 bases, with 14 bases remaining between them. The CDR3 spells CASSKGVTGEQYF. CDR3 in DNA: TGTGCCAGCAGCAAAGGAGTGACGGGCGAGCAGTACTTC.

This clone was seen more than once but under ten times. The chain recombines TRBV19 with TRBJ2-1; the match to TRBD2 covers 13 bases. The CDR3 has 15 amino acids. The germline V gene encodes CDR1 LNHDA and CDR2 SQIVND (reference sequence). The J segment lost 5 bases and the V segment lost 11 bases, leaving 9 bases of the junction unmatched. In DNA, the CDR3 is TGTGCCGGCAGGACTAGCGGGAGCCCCAACAATGAGCAGTTCTTC. Protein product: CAGRTSGSPNNEQFF. The variable domain in full, completed from reference TRBV19 and TRBJ2-1, reads DGGITQSPKYLFRKEGQNVTLSCEQNLNHDAMYWYRQDPGQGLRLIYYSQIVNDFQKGDIAEGYSVSREKKESFPLTVTSAQKNPTAFYLCAGRTSGSPNNEQFFGPGTRLTVL.

This chain links TRBV27 with TRBJ2-2; a weak D match, TRBD2 (6 bases). Trimming shortened V by 6 bases and J by 2 bases, and 16 bases separated the two germline ends. Germline values: CDR1 MNHEY, CDR2 SMNVEV (reference sequence). CDR3 size: 16 residues. The CDR3 reads CASSPGLASNTGELFF. CDR3 nucleotides: TGTGCCAGCAGCCCTGGGCTAGCGAGTAACACCGGGGAGCTGTTTTTT.

CDR3 amino acids: CASFRGEDEKLFF. Written as DNA, the CDR3 is TGTGCCAGCTTTCGTGGGGAGGATGAAAAACTGTTTTTT. The chain is built from TRBV6-6 and TRBJ1-4; no clear D gene. V lost 8 bases to trimming and J lost 6 bases, with 13 bases between them. The V gene's germline CDR1 is MNHNY and CDR2 SVGAGI (reference sequence). CDR3 length equals 13 residues.

The chain has TRBV6-4 and TRBJ2-6; D might be TRBD1 or TRBD2, each matching 5 bases. The V end was cut by 3 bases, the J end by 2 bases, with 11 bases between. Germline lookup yields CDR1 MRHNA and CDR2 SNTAGT. The CDR3 totals 16 residues. DNA for the CDR3: TGTGCCAGCAGTGAGTTTGGGGGTGCTGGGGCCAACGTCCTGACTTTC. It yields the protein CASSEFGGAGANVLTF.

The chain uses TRBV19 and TRBJ2-7; TRBD2 agrees at 10 bases. With V trimmed by 6 bases and J by 7 bases, 6 bases remained unmatched. The germline V gene has CDR1 LNHDA and CDR2 SQIVND (reference sequence). CDR3 length: 13 amino acids. This CDR3 reads CASSLGTSVEQYF. Written as DNA, the CDR3 is TGTGCCAGTAGCCTAGGGACTAGCGTAGAGCAGTACTTC.

This rearrangement joins TRBV15 to TRBJ1-2; D uncertain. The germline V gene encodes CDR1 LNHNV and CDR2 YYDKDF (reference sequence). The CDR3 has 16 residues. Trimming shortened V by 0 bases and J by 4 bases, and 15 bases separated the two germline ends. The CDR3 bases are TGTGCCACCAGCAGAGATTACGGAGAGTTGATCTATGGCTACACCTTC. Its protein product is CATSRDYGELIYGYTF.

The V and J genes are TRBV4-3 and TRBJ2-5; 9 nucleotides agree with TRBD2. V trimming: 1 base; J trimming: 2 bases; junction bases outside the gene matches: 5. Germline CDR1 LGHNA, CDR2 YSLEER. The length of the CDR3 is 16 residues. CDR3 residues: CASSQGDAGGQETQYF. The DNA of the CDR3 is TGCGCCAGCAGCCAAGGAGACGCGGGGGGGCAAGAGACCCAGTACTTC.

V gene TRBV6-5 combines with J gene TRBJ1-1; a weak D match, TRBD1 (6 bases). Germline lookup yields CDR1 MNHEY and CDR2 SVGAGI. V lost 2 bases to trimming and J lost 1 base, with 8 bases between them. The CDR3 totals 14 residues. CDR3 sequence: CASSYGGPNTEAFF. The CDR3 bases are TGTGCCAGCAGTTACGGGGGCCCGAACACTGAAGCTTTCTTT.

The chain is built from TRBV27 and TRBJ1-2, with 9 bases matching TRBD1. V shed 8 bases and J 6 bases; nucleotides not matched to a gene: 1. The V gene's germline CDR1 is MNHEY and CDR2 SMNVEV (reference sequence). This CDR3 region has 11 residues. CDR3 coding DNA: TGTGCCAGCGGACAGGGGAATGGCTACACCTTC. It is translated as CASGQGNGYTF.

The J gene is TRBJ1-2, the V gene TRBV11-1; a possible D gene is TRBD1 (6 bases). The CDR3 runs to 13 residues. Germline V gives CDR1 SGHAT, CDR2 FQDESV (reference sequence). Trimming cost V 6 bases and J 8 bases, with 16 bases left between them. The CDR3 region is CASRPTGSQGYTF. The CDR3 region has the DNA TGTGCCAGCAGACCTACAGGGAGTCAAGGCTACACCTTC.

V gene TRBV27 combines with J gene TRBJ1-6, with 7 bases that match TRBD1. J was trimmed by 16 bases and V by 2 bases; bases with no gene match: 2. Germline assignment: CDR1 MNHEY and CDR2 SMNVEV (reference sequence). The CDR3 sequence is 11 residues long. The CDR3 DNA reads TGTGCCAGCAGTTTAGGGACAGTGCTCCACTTT. Its translation is CASSLGTVLHF.